The following is a T cell receptor (beta chain) sequence with its context. Its antigen is still unknown. This sample is drawn from a study of T cell clonotyping in hematopoietic cell transplantation. Points from the study as a whole: Graft donor and pretransplant recipient Inverse Simpson Index values predicted broader posttransplant TCR diversity. Pathologically expanded recipient clonotypes increased progressively from day 30 to day 180 as diversity fell.

Sequencing was performed with immunoSEQ multiplex PCR; in TCRdb, only in-frame clones are kept and a portion is missing. The sample includes about 70,000 clones, around 94% of them seen just once. CDR1 is SGHRS, CDR2 YFSETQ, per germline. The CDR3 consists of 14 residues. J lost 0 bases, V lost 3 bases, and 2 bases had no gene match. Sample: peripheral blood mononuclear cells. The sequence came from a man aged 50-59 years in good health. Some clones in this sample may be carry-over from other donors' samples. The chain is built from TRBV5-1 and TRBJ2-7; 8 positions match TRBD2. The DNA of the CDR3 is TGCGCCAGCAGCTCCGGGACTAGCTCCTACGAGCAGTACTTC. It translates to CASSSGTSSYEQYF.